The 18 T cell receptor beta chains reported below all come from one sample, sequenced in a study. Each CDR3 protein gets one entry after TCRdb re-called the 5' RACE reads with MiXCR. The repertoire holds roughly 52,000 distinct CDR3 sequences, with 15% to 20% as singletons. The specimen sequenced was naive CD4+ T cells sorted from blood. As for subset: naive CD4+ T cells, CD4+CD45RA+CD25-. The receptors originated from a female donor with breast cancer.

The chain combines TRBV4-1 with TRBJ2-1; TRBD2 might be the D (5 bases). This CDR3 has 16 residues. Germline V gene data show CDR1 as MGHRA and CDR2 as YSYEKL. With 0 bases removed from V and 5 bases from J, the gap between germline ends came to 14 bases. CDR3 in DNA: TGCGCCAGCAGCCAAGAAATAGCGACCCATCACAATGAGCAGTTCTTC. Protein sequence: CASSQEIATHHNEQFF.

The rearrangement joins TRBV5-1 to TRBJ2-6; TRBD2 matches 8 bases. CDR3 size: 18 residues. Germline CDR1 is SGHRS and CDR2 is YFSETQ. Trimming removed 3 bases from V and 4 bases from J; junction bases left unmatched: 12. CDR3 loop: CASSSSGLAGSGANVLTF. CDR3 bases: TGCGCCAGCAGCTCCTCAGGACTAGCCGGGTCCGGGGCCAACGTCCTGACTTTC. Looking up the rest from reference TRBV5-1 and TRBJ2-6 gives the full variable domain: KAGVTQTPRYLIKTRGQQVTLSCSPISGHRSVSWYQQTPGQGLQFLFEYFSETQRNKGNFPGRFSGRQFSNSRSEMNVSTLELGDSALYLCASSSSGLAGSGANVLTFGAGSRLTVL.

In its sample, this clonotype was seen a few times. The gene calls are TRBV12-3 or TRBV12-4 and TRBJ2-1; possibly TRBD1 for D (6 bases). V lost 5 bases, J lost 7 bases, and 24 bases lay in between. This CDR3 has 17 residues. The CDR3 coding sequence is TGTGCCAGCAGTCGAGGCAGGGGTAGCCGGGGATATAATGAGCAGTTCTTC. As protein: CASSRGRGSRGYNEQFF.

A word on this clonotype: At one boundary the junction diverges from the germline segment, which might be a read error. The chain carries TRBV15 and TRBJ1-6; no clear D. This CDR3 has 13 residues. The germline V gene has CDR1 LNHNV and CDR2 YYDKDF (reference sequence). DNA for the CDR3: TGTGCCGCCAGCGGTAGCGCGAATTCACCCCTCCACTTT. It codes for CAASGSANSPLHF.

This clonotype was counted between two and nine times. The chain links TRBV11-2 to TRBJ2-7; D gene uncertain. Germline CDR1 reads SGHAT; CDR2 reads FQNNGV. The CDR3 covers 15 residues. V was shortened by 3 bases and J by 0 bases, with 12 bases between the two germline ends. CDR3 coding DNA: TGTGCCAGCAGCTTGGGAAGGGCATCCTCCTACGAGCAGTACTTC. Translation: CASSLGRASSYEQYF.

There are many counts of this clonotype. The chain joins TRBV7-6 to TRBJ2-2; 12 bases line up with TRBD2. Germline values: CDR1 SGHVS, CDR2 FNYEAQ. The CDR3 has 18 residues. The V and J ends lost 5 bases and 1 base, in that order; junction bases with no gene match: 8. The CDR3 spells CASSAGLAGNLNTGELFF. CDR3 coding DNA: TGTGCCAGCAGCGCGGGACTAGCGGGCAACCTGAACACCGGGGAGCTGTTTTTT.

Remarks on this clonotype: No conserved phenylalanine or tryptophan is present at the end of the CDR3, so a read error is the likely explanation. The V and J genes are TRBV5-1 and TRBJ2-5; D uncertain. V was trimmed by 0 bases and J by 7 bases, leaving 10 bases between them. Germline CDR1 is SGHRS and CDR2 is YFSETQ. This CDR3 comprises 13 residues. CDR3 nucleotide sequence: TGCGCCAGCAGCTTGGACGCGGACGTGACCCAGTACTAC. Encoded protein: CASSLDADVTQYY.

By sample share, this clonotype is medium-sized. The genes are TRBV4-1 and TRBJ2-3; D is perhaps TRBD1 (6 bases). V was clipped by 4 bases and J by 9 bases, with 17 bases between them. Germline lookup yields CDR1 MGHRA and CDR2 YSYEKL. CDR3 length: 14 amino acids. CDR3 loop: CASSPLSRGSTQYF. CDR3 sequence (DNA): TGCGCCAGCAGCCCCCTAAGCAGGGGAAGCACGCAGTATTTT.

This clonotype appeared a few times. This chain connects TRBV7-2 to TRBJ2-7; the D gene could be TRBD1 or TRBD2 (5 bases each). The CDR3 is made up of 13 amino acids. Germline V gene lookup returns CDR1 SGHTA and CDR2 FQGNSA. V gave up 1 base and J gave up 6 bases, with 10 bases separating them. The DNA for the CDR3 is TGTGCCAGCAGCTTAGAATGGGGGTTCGAGCAGTACTTC. It is translated as CASSLEWGFEQYF.

There are many counts of this clonotype. This chain links TRBV15 with TRBJ2-3, with 13 nucleotides matching TRBD2. The CDR3 is made up of 15 amino acids. J gave up 5 bases and V 4 bases, and 3 bases lay outside the gene matches. CDR1 and CDR2 from the germline V gene are LNHNV and YYDKDF (reference sequence). The CDR3 loop is CATSTRTSGRDTQYF. The CDR3 DNA is TGTGCCACCAGCACCCGGACTAGCGGGAGAGATACGCAGTATTTT.

This clonotype has ten or more counts. The V gene is TRBV5-1, the J gene TRBJ2-4, with D perhaps TRBD1 or TRBD2 (5 bases each). Trimming took 6 bases from V and 6 from J, leaving 16 bases between them. Looked up from germline, CDR1 is SGHRS and CDR2 is YFSETQ. The CDR3 is 14 residues long. For the CDR3, the DNA is TGCGCCAGCAACGACATGGGGGAGCCAAACATTCAGTACTTC. Translated: CASNDMGEPNIQYF.

To note about this clonotype: The junction differs from germline at one of its ends, possibly a read error. The chain recombines TRBV15 with TRBJ1-4; no reliable D call. The CDR3 loop spans 15 amino acids. Germline CDR1 LNHNV, CDR2 YYDKDF (reference sequence). Here the CDR3 DNA reads TGTGTCACCAGCAGAGAGGCCAGAAAGAATGAAAAACTGTTTTTT. Protein sequence: CVTSREARKNEKLFF.

V gene TRBV29-1 combines with J gene TRBJ2-3; D uncertain. Germline V gene data show CDR1 as SQVTM and CDR2 as ANQGSEA. V was trimmed by 3 bases and J by 1 base, leaving 11 bases between them. The CDR3 loop spans 14 amino acids. CDR3 DNA: TGCAGCGTTGACATGCCGCAGGGCACAGATACGCAGTATTTT. Protein product: CSVDMPQGTDTQYF.

This clonotype was recorded a few times. The V gene is TRBV11-2, the J gene TRBJ1-1; D not certain. The V end was cut by 0 bases, the J end by 0 bases, with 8 bases between. CDR3 length: 15 amino acids. Germline CDR1 is SGHAT and CDR2 is FQNNGV. CDR3 region: CASSLEMGMNTEAFF. In DNA, the CDR3 is TGTGCCAGCAGCTTAGAGATGGGGATGAACACTGAAGCTTTCTTT.

This clonotype was recorded many times. The chain employs TRBV29-1 and TRBJ2-7; 7 bases map to TRBD1. This CDR3 spans 14 amino acids. The germline gives CDR1 SQVTM, CDR2 ANQGSEA. V trimming: 3 bases; J trimming: 3 bases; junction bases outside the gene matches: 8. The CDR3 nucleotides read TGCAGCGTTGATCTCCGGACAGGCTTCTACGAGCAGTACTTC. It specifies CSVDLRTGFYEQYF.

The rearrangement links TRBV20-1 to TRBJ2-7; 9 positions match TRBD1. Germline loops: CDR1 DFQATT, CDR2 SNEGSKA (reference sequence). The CDR3 is made up of 14 amino acids. After removal of 3 bases from V and 6 bases from J, the junction contained 9 bases not matched to a gene. For the CDR3, the DNA is TGCAGTGCTAGGCCAGGGACAGGGTATCGCGAGCAGTACTTC. Residues: CSARPGTGYREQYF.

J is TRBJ2-3 and V is TRBV20-1; D is unclear. CDR3 length: 15 residues. The germline V and J ends were trimmed by 3 bases and 0 bases, with 13 bases remaining between them. CDR1 and CDR2 (germline): DFQATT, SNEGSKA (reference sequence). The CDR3 sequence: CSASLRRISTDTQYF. CDR3 DNA sequence: TGCAGTGCTAGCCTGAGGCGGATCAGCACAGATACGCAGTATTTT.

The V gene is TRBV5-6, the J gene TRBJ2-7; 9 bases match TRBD1. J lost 5 bases, V lost 4 bases, and 7 bases had no gene match. In germline, CDR1 is SGHDT, CDR2 YYEEEE. The CDR3 extends over 14 amino acids. The CDR3 nucleotides are TGTGCCAGCAGCGGGGGGACAGGGTGGGACGAGCAGTACTTC. Amino acids: CASSGGTGWDEQYF.